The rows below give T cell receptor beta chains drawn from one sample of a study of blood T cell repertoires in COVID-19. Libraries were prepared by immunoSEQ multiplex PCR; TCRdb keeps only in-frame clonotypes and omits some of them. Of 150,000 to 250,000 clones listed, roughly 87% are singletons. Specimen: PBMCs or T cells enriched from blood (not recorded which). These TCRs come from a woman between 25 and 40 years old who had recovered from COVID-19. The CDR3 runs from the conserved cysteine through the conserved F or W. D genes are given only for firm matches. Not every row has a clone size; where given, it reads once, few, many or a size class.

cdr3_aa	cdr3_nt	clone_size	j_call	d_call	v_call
CASSFTGALGAPLHF	TGTGCCAGCAGTTTCACAGGGGCCCTTGGGGCACCCCTCCACTTT	.	TRBJ1-6	TRBD1	TRBV27
CASSGTGLNTEAFF	TGTGCCAGTAGTGGGACAGGGTTGAACACTGAAGCTTTCTTT	few	TRBJ1-1	TRBD1	TRBV19
CASNPGPGELFF	TGTGCCAGCAACCCAGGGCCCGGGGAGCTGTTTTTT	.	TRBJ2-2	.	TRBV9
CASSLAAGGLEQFF	TGTGCCAGCAGCTTAGCGGCAGGGGGCTTGGAGCAGTTCTTC	.	TRBJ2-1	TRBD1	TRBV11-3
CASSSVHLAQSSYEQYF	TGTGCCAGCAGCTCAGTACACCTAGCGCAGAGCTCCTACGAGCAGTACTTC	.	TRBJ2-7	.	TRBV7-9
CATSRGGEMNTEAFF	TGTGCCACCAGCAGAGGGGGGGAGATGAACACTGAAGCTTTCTTT	.	TRBJ1-1	.	TRBV15
CASSQETTPGNGYTF	TGTGCCAGCAGCCAAGAGACGACCCCCGGGAATGGCTACACCTTC	.	TRBJ1-2	.	TRBV3-1/TRBV3-2
CAWSLGTGMGETQYF	TGTGCCTGGAGTTTGGGAACAGGGATGGGGGAGACCCAGTACTTC	few	TRBJ2-5	.	TRBV30
CASSQGGDNTGELFF	TGTGCCAGCAGCCAGGGGGGAGATAACACCGGGGAGCTGTTTTTT	.	TRBJ2-2	.	TRBV7-2
CASTVGDSNTGELFF	TGTGCCAGCACGGTCGGGGACTCGAACACCGGGGAGCTGTTTTTT	.	TRBJ2-2	.	TRBV9
CAWSLDRVGEKLFF	TGTGCCTGGAGTCTCGACAGGGTAGGCGAAAAACTGTTTTTT	.	TRBJ1-4	TRBD1	TRBV30
CASVDRGSYEQYF	TGTGCCAGCGTCGATAGAGGCTCCTACGAGCAGTACTTC	.	TRBJ2-7	.	TRBV7-9
CASSPLTGGNTEAFF	TGTGCCAGCAGCCCTCTGACAGGGGGCAACACTGAAGCTTTCTTT	.	TRBJ1-1	TRBD1	TRBV11-3
CASSVVPSGRRDEQFF	TGTGCCAGCAGCGTAGTCCCCAGCGGGAGGCGGGATGAGCAGTTCTTC	.	TRBJ2-1	TRBD2	TRBV9
CASSRVGGSGGYTF	TGTGCCAGCAGCAGAGTAGGGGGATCCGGTGGCTACACCTTC	.	TRBJ1-2	.	TRBV7-2
CASSVLGGVYTF	TGTGCCAGCAGCGTATTAGGGGGGGTCTACACCTTC	.	TRBJ1-2	.	TRBV14
CASSSRPSYRSYEQYF	TGTGCCAGCAGTTCCCGGCCTAGCTACCGCTCCTACGAGCAGTACTTC	.	TRBJ2-7	.	TRBV27
CASSPGGRNTEAFF	TGTGCCAGCTCACCAGGGGGCAGGAACACTGAAGCTTTCTTT	.	TRBJ1-1	.	TRBV18
CASSKTGTNTEAFF	TGTGCCAGCAGTAAGACAGGGACGAACACTGAAGCTTTCTTT	.	TRBJ1-1	TRBD1	TRBV3-1/TRBV3-2
CASRPTGNYGYTF	TGTGCCAGCAGACCAACAGGAAACTATGGCTACACCTTC	few	TRBJ1-2	.	TRBV6-5
CASSLRGSYEQYF	TGTGCCAGCAGTTTACGGGGGAGTTACGAGCAGTACTTC	.	TRBJ2-7	.	TRBV27
CASSVEGTSGGSSYNEQFF	TGTGCCAGCAGCGTAGAAGGGACTAGCGGGGGTAGCTCCTACAATGAGCAGTTCTTC	.	TRBJ2-1	TRBD2	TRBV9
CASRVPDPSREQYF	TGCGCCAGCAGAGTACCCGACCCTTCGCGGGAGCAGTACTTC	.	TRBJ2-7	.	TRBV4-3
CVFRLAGSNTGELFF	TGTGTCTTTCGACTGGCGGGTTCGAACACCGGGGAGCTGTTTTTT	.	TRBJ2-2	.	TRBV7-8
CASSPDSYTEAFF	TGTGCCAGCAGCCCCGACAGCTACACTGAAGCTTTCTTT	.	TRBJ1-1	.	TRBV7-2
CASSLAPDRGPGTEAFF	TGTGCCAGCAGTTTAGCCCCCGACAGGGGCCCGGGCACTGAAGCTTTCTTT	once	TRBJ1-1	TRBD1	TRBV28
CAWSGASADSYNEQFF	TGTGCCTGGAGTGGGGCTAGCGCCGACTCCTACAATGAGCAGTTCTTC	.	TRBJ2-1	.	TRBV30
CASSQGQGGDEQYF	TGCGCCAGCAGCCAGGGACAGGGGGGGGACGAGCAGTACTTC	.	TRBJ2-7	TRBD1	TRBV4-3
CASSLTPTGGTDTQYF	TGTGCCAGCAGCTTAACCCCCACAGGGGGGACAGATACGCAGTATTTT	.	TRBJ2-3	TRBD1	TRBV7-3
CASSFGLAVVTEQYF	TGTGCCAGCAGTTTTGGGCTAGCGGTTGTTACCGAGCAGTACTTC	.	TRBJ2-7	TRBD2	TRBV27
CASSLAGGADDTQYF	TGCGCCAGCAGCTTGGCAGGGGGCGCGGATGATACGCAGTATTTT	.	TRBJ2-3	TRBD1	TRBV5-1
CAWSVTGGAYVEYGYTF	TGTGCCTGGAGTGTAACAGGGGGCGCTTACGTTGAATATGGCTACACCTTC	.	TRBJ1-2	TRBD1	TRBV30
CASSLPGGSNQPQHF	TGTGCCAGCAGCTTACCAGGGGGCAGCAATCAGCCCCAGCATTTT	.	TRBJ1-5	TRBD1	TRBV7-2